The T cell receptor (beta chain) under discussion was sequenced for a study of technical replicates of blood from a handful of donors. Repertoires were generated with immunoSEQ multiplex PCR, while TCRdb's copy carries only in-frame clones and drops some. Here the sample spans tens of thousands of clones, roughly 89% being singletons. Trimming cost V 4 bases and J 1 base, with 11 bases left between them. Germline V lookup: CDR1 SNHLY, CDR2 FYNNEI. The CDR3 length is 14 residues. The V gene is TRBV2, the J gene TRBJ2-7, with D possibly being TRBD1 (6 bases). Sequences were obtained from PBMCs. This clonotype originated in a human donor in good health. Some clones in this sample may be carry-over from other donors' samples. CDR3 in DNA: TGTGCCAGCAGTGCGACAGGCACTTCCTACGAGCAGTACTTC. It specifies CASSATGTSYEQYF.